The 22 T cell receptor beta chains below come from one sample, sequenced in a study of blood T cells in healthy people across ages. Sample-barcoded 5' priming and a J-beta primer mix drove a second PCR of about 7 to 12 cycles. TCRdb itself ran the 5' RACE reads through MiXCR, one entry per CDR3 protein. The repertoire consists of around 1.7 million distinct CDR3 sequences, with over 25% occurring once and the leading ten covering less than 9.5%. Sample: blood. Receptors originate from a woman aged 25 to 39 in good health.

The J gene is TRBJ2-7, the V gene TRBV7-2; maybe TRBD1 (5 bases). Germline CDR1 is SGHTA and CDR2 is FQGNSA. The CDR3 loop spans 15 amino acids. Trimming shortened V by 6 bases and J by 0 bases, and 15 bases separated the two germline ends. The CDR3: CASSLRVMSSYEQYF. The DNA for the CDR3 is TGTGCCAGCAGTCTCAGGGTGATGAGCTCCTACGAGCAGTACTTC.

This clonotype turned up a few times. This chain joins TRBV6-2 or TRBV6-3 and TRBJ1-2; TRBD1 might be the D (5 bases). The CDR3 is 15 residues long. V lost 4 bases and J 4 bases, leaving 16 bases between the germline ends. CDR1 MNHEY and CDR2 SVGEGT come from the germline V gene. The CDR3 nucleotides are TGTGCCAGCAGTTGGCTTCAGGGAGCAGGCTATGGCTACACCTTC. This sequence encodes CASSWLQGAGYGYTF.

Ten or more counts support this clonotype. The chain is built from TRBV20-1 and TRBJ2-7; unclear D gene. The CDR3 is 15 amino acids. Germline CDR1 reads DFQATT; CDR2 reads SNEGSKA (reference sequence). The V end was cut by 0 bases, the J end by 0 bases, with 12 bases between. This CDR3 is CSARDGLRSSYEQYF. CDR3 bases: TGCAGTGCTAGAGATGGCCTTCGGAGCTCCTACGAGCAGTACTTC.

The sample holds one count of this clonotype. The J gene is TRBJ1-3, the V gene TRBV12-3 or TRBV12-4; D might be TRBD1 (5 bases). This CDR3 comprises 18 residues. V was shortened by 7 bases and J by 7 bases, with 29 bases between the two germline ends. The CDR3 protein is CASKRPGISARLENTIYF. CDR3 sequence (DNA): TGTGCCAGCAAACGACCAGGGATTTCTGCTCGATTGGAGAACACCATATATTTT.

Comment on this clonotype: A single base separates this from a much larger clone, so it may be a read error. The chain employs TRBV3-1 and TRBJ2-7; D is perhaps TRBD1 or TRBD2 (6 bases each). The germline V gene has CDR1 LGHDT and CDR2 YNNKEL (reference sequence). The CDR3 has 13 residues. CDR3 in amino acids: CAAQGGSRYDQYF. CDR3 sequence (DNA): TGTGCCGCACAGGGAGGTAGTCGCTACGATCAGTACTTC.

This clonotype was seen at least ten times. CDR3 bases: TGTGCCAGCAATACCGGGGGGGGCCCAGAGACCCAGTACTTC. Its translation: CASNTGGGPETQYF. This chain joins TRBV12-3 or TRBV12-4 and TRBJ2-5; TRBD2 matches at 8 bases. The CDR3 extends over 14 amino acids. With 7 bases clipped from V and 4 bases from J, the junction kept 8 bases outside the gene matches.

This clonotype was found once. One end of the junction does not line up with germline, which may come from a read error. J is TRBJ2-1 and V is TRBV6-5; 7 bases match TRBD1. In germline, CDR1 is MNHEY, CDR2 SVGAGI. The CDR3 is 13 amino acids. This chain's CDR3 is CTSSYNRGNEQFF. The CDR3 coding sequence is TGTACCAGCAGTTACAACAGGGGCAATGAGCAGTTCTTC.

This clonotype was counted many times. The rearrangement joins TRBV12-3 or TRBV12-4 to TRBJ2-3; no clear D. V was pared by 6 bases and J by 3 bases, with 10 bases between. This CDR3 has 13 amino acids. In DNA, the CDR3 is TGTGCCAGCAGCACGACCGGGACAGATACGCAGTATTTT. It is translated as CASSTTGTDTQYF.

V is TRBV21-1 and J is TRBJ2-4. The end of the DNA is better explained by TRBJ2-1, so the J call may be wrong. TRBV21-1 is noted as a pseudogene. CDR3 length: 16 amino acids. DNA for the CDR3: TGTGCCAGCAGCCTCCTCAGGTGGTTAGCCAAAAACATTCAGTTCTTC. Protein sequence: CASSLLRWLAKNIQFF.

This clonotype was observed a few times. This chain uses TRBV29-1 with TRBJ2-1; TRBD2 agrees at 13 bases. Germline V gene lookup returns CDR1 SQVTM and CDR2 ANQGSEA. CDR3 length: 13 amino acids. The V gene end was trimmed by 5 bases and the J gene end by 13 bases; junction bases not matched to a gene: 8. The CDR3 loop reads CSVPGTSGTFQFF. The CDR3 region has the DNA TGCAGCGTTCCCGGGACTAGCGGGACCTTTCAGTTCTTC.

This clonotype was counted only a few times. This may be a read error: a much more frequent sequence differs by one nucleotide. The genes are TRBV28 and TRBJ1-5; 7 bases are shared with TRBD1. The germline V gene has CDR1 MDHEN and CDR2 SYDVKM. The CDR3 runs 18 residues. The chain's CDR3 is CASRKRQGSGYSNQPPHF. Here the CDR3 DNA reads TGTGCCAGCCGAAAGAGACAGGGAAGCGGGTATAGCAATCAGCCCCCGCATTTT.

J is TRBJ2-6 and V is TRBV5-1; no reliable D call. V lost 0 bases and J lost 2, with 9 bases in between. Germline V gene sequence: CDR1 SGHRS, CDR2 YFSETQ. The CDR3 consists of 16 residues. The CDR3 coding sequence is TGCGCCAGCAGCTTGGAAAGGGCCACTGGGGCCAACGTCCTGACTTTC. Amino acid sequence: CASSLERATGANVLTF.

This clonotype was counted many times. The J gene is TRBJ2-3, the V gene TRBV3-1; D not resolved. V lost 1 base to trimming and J lost 1 base, with 6 bases between them. CDR1 is LGHDT and CDR2 is YNNKEL in the germline V gene (reference sequence). This CDR3 comprises 14 residues. The chain's CDR3 is CASSQAAGTDTQYF. CDR3 nucleotide sequence: TGTGCCAGCAGCCAAGCGGCCGGCACAGATACGCAGTATTTT.

In its sample, this clonotype was seen many times. This sequence joins TRBV7-2 and TRBJ2-7; D not resolved. The CDR3 has 12 amino acids. The germline V gene has CDR1 SGHTA and CDR2 FQGNSA. The V end was cut by 6 bases, the J end by 5 bases, with 11 bases between. CDR3 sequence (DNA): TGTGCCAGCAGAGAGAACCCCCACGAGCAGTACTTC. It specifies CASRENPHEQYF.

This clonotype has just a few counts. The V call is TRBV5-1, the J call TRBJ2-2; 11 bases map to TRBD2. Germline V gene lookup returns CDR1 SGHRS and CDR2 YFSETQ. The V gene end was trimmed by 3 bases and the J gene end by 4 bases; junction bases not matched to a gene: 5. The length of the CDR3 is 16 residues. The chain's CDR3 is CASSSLAGGVTGELFF. Here the CDR3 DNA reads TGCGCCAGCAGCTCCCTAGCGGGGGGTGTCACCGGGGAGCTGTTTTTT.

The rearrangement uses TRBV28 and TRBJ2-5, with D unclear. V lost 8 bases and J lost 4, with 17 bases in between. From germline, CDR1 is MDHEN and CDR2 SYDVKM. This CDR3 region has 14 residues. The CDR3 DNA follows: TGTGCCAGCTCCCTCCTATGGGGTAGAGAGACCCAGTACTTC. Protein product: CASSLLWGRETQYF.

This clonotype was seen a handful of times. The J gene is TRBJ2-1, the V gene TRBV15; D unclear. The germline gives CDR1 LNHNV, CDR2 YYDKDF (reference sequence). V lost 8 bases to trimming and J lost 3 bases, with 14 bases between them. The CDR3 is 14 amino acids. The CDR3 nucleotides read TGTGCCACCTCGGGTACGGATCACTACAATGAGCAGTTCTTC. Amino acids: CATSGTDHYNEQFF.

This clonotype has ten or more counts. The chain combines TRBV20-1 with TRBJ2-7; TRBD2 agrees at 8 bases. CDR1 and CDR2 (germline): DFQATT, SNEGSKA (reference sequence). The CDR3 loop spans 14 amino acids. Losses at the gene ends were 3 bases for V and 4 bases for J; bases not matched to a gene: 8. CDR3 region: CSASAGTRVYEQYF. CDR3 nucleotides: TGCAGTGCTAGTGCCGGGACTAGGGTTTACGAGCAGTACTTC.

This clonotype was found many times. CDR3 nucleotide sequence: TGTGCCAGCAGTGTGGAGCAAGAGACCCAGTACTTC. Translating it yields CASSVEQETQYF. This chain uses TRBV2 with TRBJ2-5; D call uncertain. The V gene lost 4 bases and the J gene lost 2 bases, with 5 bases spanning the gap. Germline loops: CDR1 SNHLY, CDR2 FYNNEI. This CDR3 has 12 amino acids. The full variable domain, in which reference TRBV2 and TRBJ2-5 provide the parts outside the CDR3, is EPEVTQTPSHQVTQMGQEVILRCVPISNHLYFYWYRQILGQKVEFLVSFYNNEISEKSEIFDDQFSVERPDGSNFTLKIRSTKLEDSAMYFCASSVEQETQYFGPGTRLLVL.

This clonotype was observed a few times. V and J are TRBV6-5 and TRBJ1-6; 12 bases map to TRBD1. With V trimmed by 7 bases and J by 1 base, 20 bases remained unmatched. The CDR3 extends over 22 amino acids. Germline loops: CDR1 MNHEY, CDR2 SVGAGI. DNA for the CDR3: TGTGCCAGCATTTTTGGCAGACCGGGACAGGGGGCGCCGAGGTCCTATAATTCACCCCTCCACTTT. Translation: CASIFGRPGQGAPRSYNSPLHF.

V gene TRBV7-9 combines with J gene TRBJ2-5; TRBD1 aligns across 10 bases. CDR1 and CDR2 (germline): SEHNR, FQNEAQ (reference sequence). V dropped 7 bases and J dropped 4; count of bases not matched to a gene: 6. CDR3 length: 14 residues. CDR3 region: CASNPGQGRETQYF. The CDR3 region has the DNA TGTGCCAGCAACCCGGGACAGGGGAGAGAGACCCAGTACTTC.

This clonotype has only a few counts. This chain uses TRBV11-2 with TRBJ2-5, with 7 bases that match TRBD2. Trimming removed 4 bases from V and 5 bases from J; junction bases left unmatched: 16. This CDR3 contains 17 residues. Germline assignment: CDR1 SGHAT and CDR2 FQNNGV. The CDR3 protein is CASSSFLGGEFDETQYF. The CDR3 bases are TGTGCCAGCAGCTCCTTCCTGGGAGGGGAGTTTGACGAGACCCAGTACTTC.